One sample yielded the 20 T cell receptor beta chains listed below, sequenced in a study of T cells in Graves' hyperthyroidism and ophthalmopathy. Amplification targeted TCR beta CDR3 regions from RNA transcripts. Using the HTBI primer set, a first-round RT-PCR was run on the TCR CDR3. TCRdb itself ran the multiplex PCR reads through MiXCR, one entry per CDR3 protein. This sample has roughly 290,000 distinct CDR3 sequences, with over 15% found just once. Sequencing input: blood. The source of these receptors is an older woman with Graves' ophthalmopathy.

The chain carries TRBV28 and TRBJ1-1, with D maybe TRBD1 (5 bases). Between the trimmed V and J ends, which lost 6 bases and 6 bases, there was a span of 14 bases. The length of the CDR3 is 13 residues. Germline CDR1 and CDR2: MDHEN and SYDVKM. The CDR3 DNA follows: TGTGCCAGCAGACAAGCAGGGACGCCTGAAGCTTTCTTT. Translated: CASRQAGTPEAFF.

This clonotype was counted many times. The chain links TRBV18 to TRBJ1-1; D is possibly TRBD1 (5 bases). V lost 3 bases to trimming and J lost 1 base, with 15 bases between them. Germline V gene sequence: CDR1 KGHSH, CDR2 LQKENI. The CDR3 contains 16 residues. The CDR3 is CASSPPGAAENTEAFF. In DNA, the CDR3 is TGTGCCAGCTCACCCCCCGGGGCGGCTGAGAACACTGAAGCTTTCTTT.

Comment on this clonotype: Given a much more abundant clone one base away, this may be a read error. The chain uses TRBV7-2 and TRBJ1-2; D remains ambiguous. The CDR3 runs to 13 residues. The V end lost 4 bases, the J end lost 4 bases, and 10 bases lay between the germline ends. CDR1 is SGHTA, CDR2 FQGNSA, per germline. CDR3 in DNA: TGTGCCAGCAGCTCAGTAGGCAGCTATGGCTACACCTTC. This codes for CASSSVGSYGYTF.

In its sample, this clonotype was seen many times. This chain connects TRBV12-3 or TRBV12-4 to TRBJ1-5; the D is unclear. V was trimmed by 1 base and J by 4 bases, leaving 8 bases between them. CDR3 length: 14 amino acids. CDR3 in amino acids: CASSLGLWNQPQHF. CDR3 DNA sequence: TGTGCCAGCAGTTTAGGGTTATGGAATCAGCCCCAGCATTTT.

As concerns this clonotype: A read error may be the cause here, since a much bigger clone is one base away. The CDR3 region has the DNA TGTGCCAGCAGCTTAGGCGGGACCTCTGAAGCTTTCTTT. Protein: CASSLGGTSEAFF. This chain connects TRBV11-2 to TRBJ1-1; TRBD1 is a possible D gene (5 bases). Germline CDR1 is SGHAT and CDR2 is FQNNGV. This CDR3 is built from 13 residues. Trimming pared 1 base from V and 6 bases from J, leaving 9 bases between.

In the case of this clonotype: With a much larger clone just one base away, this may be a read error. V gene TRBV7-9 combines with J gene TRBJ2-1; TRBD2 matches at 7 bases. CDR3 length equals 12 residues. The germline gives CDR1 SEHNR, CDR2 FQNEAQ (reference sequence). The CDR3 spells CTSRNGGNEQFF. CDR3 nucleotides: TGTACCAGCAGGAACGGGGGGAATGAGCAGTTCTTC.

This CDR3 is CASSVVWGGGELFF. CDR3 sequence (DNA): TGTGCCAGCAGCGTAGTGTGGGGGGGCGGGGAGCTGTTTTTT. The chain employs TRBV9 and TRBJ2-2; 7 bases line up with TRBD2. The CDR3 runs to 14 residues. The junction had 3 bases not matched to a gene; V was cut back by 0 bases and J by 7 bases. CDR1 is SGDLS and CDR2 is YYNGEE in the germline V gene. Looking up the rest from reference TRBV9 and TRBJ2-2 gives the full variable domain: DSGVTQTPKHLITATGQRVTLRCSPRSGDLSVYWYQQSLDQGLQFLIQYYNGEERAKGNILERFSAQQFPDLHSELNLSSLELGDSALYFCASSVVWGGGELFFGEGSRLTVL.

This clonotype was observed many times. The rearrangement joins TRBV15 to TRBJ1-1, with 7 bases aligning to TRBD1. Germline V lookup: CDR1 LNHNV, CDR2 YYDKDF (reference sequence). The length of the CDR3 is 14 residues. V lost 4 bases, J lost 1 base, and 3 bases stayed unmatched. CDR3 nucleotides: TGTGCCACCAGCAAGGGACAGCAGAACACTGAAGCTTTCTTT. It encodes CATSKGQQNTEAFF. Supplemented by reference TRBV15 and TRBJ1-1, the full variable domain reads DAMVIQNPRYQVTQFGKPVTLSCSQTLNHNVMYWYQQKSSQAPKLLFHYYDKDFNNEADTPDNFQSRRPNTSFCFLDIRSPGLGDTAMYLCATSKGQQNTEAFFGQGTRLTVV.

The genes are TRBV6-2 or TRBV6-3 and TRBJ1-1, with D unresolved. V lost 7 bases to trimming and J lost 1 base, with 10 bases between them. Germline CDR1 and CDR2: MNHEY and SVGEGT. The CDR3 extends over 13 amino acids. In DNA form, the CDR3 reads TGTGCCAGCATTCAACAAGCGAACACTGAAGCTTTCTTT. Protein: CASIQQANTEAFF.

This clonotype was counted a few times. A much bigger clone sits one base away, suggesting this may be a read error. The genes are TRBV2 and TRBJ2-6; D remains unclear. Trimming cost V 5 bases and J 1 base, with 9 bases left between them. CDR1 and CDR2 from the germline V gene are SNHLY and FYNNEI. The CDR3 is 15 amino acids. The CDR3 is CASSLGNSGANVLTF. CDR3 bases: TGTGCCAGCAGTTTGGGCAATTCTGGGGCCAACGTCCTGACTTTC.

The J gene is TRBJ1-1, the V gene TRBV4-3; D gene unclear. CDR1 and CDR2 from the germline V gene are LGHNA and YSLEER. Trimming stripped 0 bases from V and 8 bases from J, with 10 bases between. This CDR3 is 13 amino acids long. This chain's CDR3 is CASSQDFSREAFF. CDR3 bases: TGCGCCAGCAGCCAAGATTTCTCCCGGGAAGCTTTCTTT.

J is TRBJ1-2 and V is TRBV4-3, with a weak D call TRBD1 (5 bases). The V end was cut by 0 bases, the J end by 1 base, with 12 bases between. The CDR3 has 16 amino acids. Germline values: CDR1 LGHNA, CDR2 YSLEER. The CDR3 DNA follows: TGCGCCAGCAGCCAAGACGGGGGGGGGATTAACTATGGCTACACCTTC. This encodes CASSQDGGGINYGYTF.

The V call is TRBV18, the J call TRBJ2-5; tentative D call: TRBD1 (5 bases). Germline V CDR1 and CDR2: KGHSH, LQKENI. The CDR3 has 15 residues. V was cut by 0 bases and J by 2 bases, with 10 bases left in between. CDR3 residues: CASSPPGQIQETQYF. The CDR3 DNA is TGTGCCAGCTCACCACCGGGGCAGATACAAGAGACCCAGTACTTC.

The rearrangement uses TRBV2 and TRBJ2-7, with 7 bases fitting TRBD2. Per the germline V gene, CDR1 is SNHLY and CDR2 is FYNNEI. After removal of 5 bases from V and 1 base from J, the junction contained 11 bases not matched to a gene. This CDR3 contains 16 residues. CDR3 sequence (DNA): TGTGCCAGCAGTTACCCGCGGGAGAGGAGGTCCTACGAGCAGTACTTC. Translation gives CASSYPRERRSYEQYF.

This clonotype showed up just a few times. V gene TRBV2 combines with J gene TRBJ1-3; a possible D gene is TRBD1 (6 bases). There are 17 residues in the CDR3. Germline loops: CDR1 SNHLY, CDR2 FYNNEI. Trimming took 6 bases from V and 2 from J, leaving 20 bases between them. The CDR3 here is CASRGTFGGAPGNTIYF. CDR3 DNA sequence: TGTGCCAGCAGGGGGACGTTCGGGGGGGCCCCTGGAAACACCATATATTTT.

At least ten counts were recorded for this clonotype. This rearrangement joins TRBV11-2 to TRBJ2-2; D gene unclear. The V and J ends lost 3 bases and 2 bases respectively, with 13 bases between them. This CDR3 region has 16 residues. Germline CDR1 reads SGHAT; CDR2 reads FQNNGV. CDR3 amino acids: CASSLVRAVNTGELFF. CDR3 DNA: TGTGCCAGCAGCTTGGTCCGAGCTGTAAACACCGGGGAGCTGTTTTTT. Filled out from reference TRBV11-2 and TRBJ2-2, the complete variable domain reads EAGVAQSPRYKIIEKRQSVAFWCNPISGHATLYWYQQILGQGPKLLIQFQNNGVVDDSQLPKDRFSAERLKGVDSTLKIQPAKLEDSAVYLCASSLVRAVNTGELFFGEGSRLTVL.

Regarding this clonotype: A read error is possible here, since a much larger clone lies one base away. This chain connects TRBV5-1 to TRBJ2-2; D not resolved. The V end was cut by 2 bases, the J end by 7 bases, with 12 bases between. Germline CDR1 and CDR2: SGHRS and YFSETQ. The CDR3 runs 14 residues. The CDR3: CASSLGGHIGELFF. The CDR3 nucleotides are TGCGCCAGCAGCTTAGGCGGCCACATCGGGGAGCTGTTTTTT.

This clonotype was observed at least ten times. CDR3 sequence: CASSGSSLGQQETQYF. The CDR3 DNA is TGTGCCAGCAGTGGATCTTCTTTGGGACAACAAGAGACCCAGTACTTC. This chain connects TRBV28 to TRBJ2-5; tentative D call: TRBD1 (6 bases). The CDR3 spans 16 residues. Germline-derived CDR1 and CDR2 are MDHEN and SYDVKM. V lost 5 bases, J lost 2 bases, and 18 bases lay in between.

The table lists this clonotype with many counts. One end of the junction varies from germline; a read error may be responsible. The rearrangement joins TRBV6-1 to TRBJ2-1; D possibly matches TRBD1 or TRBD2 (6 bases each). The germline CDR1 and CDR2 sequences are MNHNS and SASEGT. The CDR3 contains 13 residues. CDR3 sequence reads: CASSEVGGDEQFF. CDR3 sequence (DNA): TGTGCCAGCAGTGAAGTGGGGGGCGATGAGCAATTCTTC.

This clonotype was counted many times. The gene calls are TRBV27 and TRBJ2-7; TRBD1 matches at 9 bases. CDR1 and CDR2 (germline): MNHEY, SMNVEV (reference sequence). The V and J ends lost 6 bases and 3 bases, in that order; junction bases with no gene match: 18. The length of the CDR3 is 18 residues. The CDR3 here is CASSDRHLRTGDIYEQYF. The CDR3, as DNA: TGTGCCAGCAGCGACAGACACCTCCGGACAGGGGACATCTACGAGCAGTACTTC.